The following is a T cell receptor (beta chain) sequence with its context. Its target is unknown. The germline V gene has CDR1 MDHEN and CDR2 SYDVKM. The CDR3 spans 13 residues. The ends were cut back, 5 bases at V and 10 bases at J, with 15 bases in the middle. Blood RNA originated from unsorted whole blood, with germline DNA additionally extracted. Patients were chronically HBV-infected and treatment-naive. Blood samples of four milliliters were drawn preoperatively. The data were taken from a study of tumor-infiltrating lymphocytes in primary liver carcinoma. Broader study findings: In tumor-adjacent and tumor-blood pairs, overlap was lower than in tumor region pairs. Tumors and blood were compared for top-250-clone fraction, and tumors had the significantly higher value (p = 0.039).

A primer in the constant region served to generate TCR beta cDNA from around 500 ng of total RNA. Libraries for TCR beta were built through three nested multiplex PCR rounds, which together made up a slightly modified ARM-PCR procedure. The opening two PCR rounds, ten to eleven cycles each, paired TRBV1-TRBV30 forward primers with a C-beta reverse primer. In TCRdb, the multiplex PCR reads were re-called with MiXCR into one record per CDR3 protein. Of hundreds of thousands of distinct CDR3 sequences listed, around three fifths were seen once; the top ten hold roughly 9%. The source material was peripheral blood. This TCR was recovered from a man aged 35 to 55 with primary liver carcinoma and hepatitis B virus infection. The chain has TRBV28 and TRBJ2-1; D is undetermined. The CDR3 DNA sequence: TGTGCCAGCAGTAAAGGTCCAGTTGGGGAGCAGTTCTTC. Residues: CASSKGPVGEQFF. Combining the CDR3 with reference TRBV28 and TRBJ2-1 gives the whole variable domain DVKVTQSSRYLVKRTGEKVFLECVQDMDHENMFWYRQDPGLGLRLIYFSYDVKMKEKGDIPEGYSVSREKKERFSLILESASTNQTSMYLCASSKGPVGEQFFGPGTRLTVL.